This T cell receptor beta chain is from a study of glioma-infiltrating T cells. The iRepertoire nested amplicon-rescue multiplex PCR amplified TCR alpha and beta CDR3s from RNA. Each CDR3 protein gets one entry after TCRdb re-called the multiplex PCR reads with MiXCR. The sample records roughly 120,000 distinct CDR3 sequences, roughly 25% being singletons. A word on this clonotype: Its ends do not fully match the called genes, so a read error is possible.

CDR3 size: 14 residues. The germline V gene encodes CDR1 MNHEY and CDR2 SMNVEV (reference sequence). The material sequenced was glioma tissue, nonneoplastic brain tissue, or PBMCs (not recorded which). The chain combines TRBV27 with TRBJ2-7, with a possible D match to TRBD1 (6 bases). The TCR was taken from a human donor with low-grade glioma or glioblastoma, undergoing nonglioma brain surgery, or in good health (not recorded which). The CDR3 DNA sequence: TGTGCCGGCAGTTTCTCAATCACAGGGTATGAGCAGTACTTC. Its protein is CAGSFSITGYEQYF.